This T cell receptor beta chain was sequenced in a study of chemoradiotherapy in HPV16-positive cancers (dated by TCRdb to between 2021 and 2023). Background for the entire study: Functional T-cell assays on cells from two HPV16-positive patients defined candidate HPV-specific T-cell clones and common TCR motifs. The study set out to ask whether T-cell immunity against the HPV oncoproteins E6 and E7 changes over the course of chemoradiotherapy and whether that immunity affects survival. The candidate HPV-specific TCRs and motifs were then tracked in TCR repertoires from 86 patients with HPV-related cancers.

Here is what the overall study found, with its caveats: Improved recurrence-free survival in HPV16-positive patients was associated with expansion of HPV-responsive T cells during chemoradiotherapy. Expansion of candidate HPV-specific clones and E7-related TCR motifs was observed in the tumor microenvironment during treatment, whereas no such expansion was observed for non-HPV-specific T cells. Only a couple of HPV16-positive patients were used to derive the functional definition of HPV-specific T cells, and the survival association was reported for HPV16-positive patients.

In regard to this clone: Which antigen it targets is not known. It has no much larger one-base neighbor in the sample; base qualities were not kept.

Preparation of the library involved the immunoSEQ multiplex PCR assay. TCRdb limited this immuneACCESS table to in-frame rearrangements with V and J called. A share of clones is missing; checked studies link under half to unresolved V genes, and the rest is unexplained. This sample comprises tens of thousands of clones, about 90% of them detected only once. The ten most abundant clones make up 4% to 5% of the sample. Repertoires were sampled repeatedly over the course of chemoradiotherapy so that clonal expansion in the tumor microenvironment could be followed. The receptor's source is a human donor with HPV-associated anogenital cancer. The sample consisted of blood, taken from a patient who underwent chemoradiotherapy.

The sequence in DNA is TGTGCCAGCAGCGTAGTGGCTAGCGGGGGGAGGAATACGCAGTATTTT. It is translated as CASSVVASGGRNTQYF. The sequence links TRBV9 to TRBJ2-3, and TRBD2 matches 11 of the central bases. Relative to germline, V is missing 0 bases and J is missing 7 bases, with 7 bases of the junction outside any gene match. The cysteine opens and the phenylalanine closes a CDR3 of 16 amino acids. Only the CDR3 DNA stays, 48 bases, in frame from base 1. According to the germline V gene, CDR1 reads SGDLS and CDR2 reads YYNGEE.